Sequencing of this T cell receptor beta chain was carried out in a study of PD-L1 blockade in urothelial cancer. Overall study: Males with bladder-origin urothelial cancer constituted about 85% of the roughly 30 patients. Blood samples had a median of around 150,000 T cells. Study observations and caveats: Tumor-associated TCR clones expanded more in blood at 3 weeks in patients with durable benefit.

With 6 bases removed from V and 5 bases from J, the gap between germline ends came to 14 bases. The CDR3 length is 13 residues. CDR1 is SGHVS, CDR2 FNYEAQ, per germline. Profiled with immunoSEQ multiplex PCR; TCRdb holds only in-frame clones, not every one. In the table there are 95,000 to 100,000 clones, around 86% of which are singletons. A remark on this clone: Its antigen is undetermined.

Time point noted: pretreatment peripheral blood. The starting material was PBMCs, obtained around atezolizumab (anti-PD-L1) treatment. The receptor was isolated from a man aged 60 to 69 with urothelial cancer. This chain joins TRBV7-6 and TRBJ2-7; D is perhaps TRBD2 (6 bases). CDR3 protein: CASSPNPGDEQYF. CDR3 nucleotides: TGTGCCAGCAGTCCCAATCCGGGGGACGAGCAGTACTTC.